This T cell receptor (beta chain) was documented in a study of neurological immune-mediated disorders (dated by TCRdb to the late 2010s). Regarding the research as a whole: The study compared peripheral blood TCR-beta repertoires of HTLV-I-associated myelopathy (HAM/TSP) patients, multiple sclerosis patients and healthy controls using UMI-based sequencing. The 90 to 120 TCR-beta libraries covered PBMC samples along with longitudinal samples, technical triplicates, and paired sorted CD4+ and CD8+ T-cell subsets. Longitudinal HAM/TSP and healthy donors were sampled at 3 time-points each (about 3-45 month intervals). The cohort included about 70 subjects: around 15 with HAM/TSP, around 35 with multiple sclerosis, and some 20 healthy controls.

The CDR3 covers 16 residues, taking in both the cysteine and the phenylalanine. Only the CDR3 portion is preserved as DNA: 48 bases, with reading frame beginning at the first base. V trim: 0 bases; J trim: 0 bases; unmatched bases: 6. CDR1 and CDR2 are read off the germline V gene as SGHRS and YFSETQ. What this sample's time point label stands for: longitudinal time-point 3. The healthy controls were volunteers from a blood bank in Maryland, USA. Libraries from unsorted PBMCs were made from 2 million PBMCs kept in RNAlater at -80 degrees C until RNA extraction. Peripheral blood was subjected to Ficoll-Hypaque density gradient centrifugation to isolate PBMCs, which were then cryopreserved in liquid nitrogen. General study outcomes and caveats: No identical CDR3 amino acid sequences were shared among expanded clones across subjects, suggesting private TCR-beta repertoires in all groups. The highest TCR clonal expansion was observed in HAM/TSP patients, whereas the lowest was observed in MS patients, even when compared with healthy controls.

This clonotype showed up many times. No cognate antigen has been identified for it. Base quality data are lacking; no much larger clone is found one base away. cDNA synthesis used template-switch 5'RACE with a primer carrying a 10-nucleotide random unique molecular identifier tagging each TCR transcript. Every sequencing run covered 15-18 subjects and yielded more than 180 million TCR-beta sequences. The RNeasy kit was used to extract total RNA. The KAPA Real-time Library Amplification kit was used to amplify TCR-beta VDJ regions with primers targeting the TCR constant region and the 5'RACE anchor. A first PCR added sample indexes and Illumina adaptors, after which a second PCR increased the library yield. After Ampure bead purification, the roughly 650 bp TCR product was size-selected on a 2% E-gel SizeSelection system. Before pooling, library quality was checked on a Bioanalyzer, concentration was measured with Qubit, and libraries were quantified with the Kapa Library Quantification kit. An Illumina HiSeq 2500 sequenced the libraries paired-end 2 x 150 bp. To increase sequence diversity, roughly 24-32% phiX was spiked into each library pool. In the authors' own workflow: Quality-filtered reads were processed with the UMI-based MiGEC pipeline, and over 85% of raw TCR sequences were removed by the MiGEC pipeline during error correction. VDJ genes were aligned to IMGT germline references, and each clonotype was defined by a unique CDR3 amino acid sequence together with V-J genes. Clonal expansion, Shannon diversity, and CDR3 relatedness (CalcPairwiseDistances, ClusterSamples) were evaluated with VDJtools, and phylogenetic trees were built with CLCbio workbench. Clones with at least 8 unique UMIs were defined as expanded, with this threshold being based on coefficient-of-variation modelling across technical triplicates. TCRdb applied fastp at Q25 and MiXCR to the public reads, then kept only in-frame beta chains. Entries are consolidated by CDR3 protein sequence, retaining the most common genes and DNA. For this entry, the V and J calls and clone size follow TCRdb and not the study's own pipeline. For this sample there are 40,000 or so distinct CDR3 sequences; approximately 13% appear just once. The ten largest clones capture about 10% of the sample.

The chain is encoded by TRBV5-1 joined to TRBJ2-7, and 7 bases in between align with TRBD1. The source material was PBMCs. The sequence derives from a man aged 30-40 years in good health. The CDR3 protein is CASSLATGDPSYEQYF. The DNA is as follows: TGCGCCAGCAGCTTGGCTACAGGGGACCCCTCCTACGAGCAGTACTTC.